A single sample is the source of the 28 T cell receptor beta chains below, sequenced in a study of cytotoxic CD8 clonotypes in ibrutinib-treated CLL. Sequencing was performed with immunoSEQ multiplex PCR; in TCRdb, only in-frame clones are kept and a portion is missing. Counted here are 150,000 or so clones, approximately 91% occurring once; the ten biggest clones make up 3%. The sequences come from PBMCs, collected at disease progression, from a patient treated with ibrutinib. These receptors came from a human donor with chronic lymphocytic leukemia.

The V call is TRBV9, the J call TRBJ2-7, with 7 bases fitting TRBD1. Germline V gives CDR1 SGDLS, CDR2 YYNGEE. The CDR3 is made up of 13 amino acids. J was trimmed by 6 bases and V by 4 bases; bases with no gene match: 7. The CDR3 bases are TGTGCCAGCAGCCCAACAAGACAGGGCGAGCAGTACTTC. This gives the protein CASSPTRQGEQYF.

The chain joins TRBV5-1 to TRBJ2-5; 14 nucleotides match TRBD2. Unmatched junction bases numbered 7, after V lost 1 base and J lost 5 bases. The germline gives CDR1 SGHRS, CDR2 YFSETQ. The CDR3 is 17 residues long. The CDR3 region has the DNA TGCGCCAGCAGCTTGAGACTAGCGGGAGGGAGGACGGAGACCCAGTACTTC. Translated, it gives CASSLRLAGGRTETQYF.

This rearrangement joins TRBV5-1 to TRBJ1-2; D is unclear. The CDR3 is 16 amino acids. The germline gives CDR1 SGHRS, CDR2 YFSETQ. Trimming left V 4 bases short and J 8 bases short, with 24 bases between. CDR3 nucleotides: TGCGCCAGCAGCCCACAACTCCGGTTGGGGTATAGAGGCTACACCTTC. Residues: CASSPQLRLGYRGYTF.

J is TRBJ2-6 and V is TRBV9; no firm D call. The CDR3 length is 14 residues. V lost 5 bases and J lost 0, with 6 bases in between. In germline, CDR1 is SGDLS, CDR2 YYNGEE. CDR3: CASSQSSGANVLTF. DNA of the CDR3: TGTGCCAGCAGTCAGAGCTCTGGGGCCAACGTCCTGACTTTC.

This sequence joins TRBV7-2 and TRBJ1-1; D is possibly TRBD1 (5 bases). Trimming removed 6 bases at V and 0 bases at J, with 14 bases between. This CDR3 contains 15 residues. Germline V lookup: CDR1 SGHTA, CDR2 FQGNSA. The CDR3 here is CASSQWAGMNTEAFF. As DNA, the CDR3 is TGTGCCAGCAGTCAATGGGCAGGGATGAACACTGAAGCTTTCTTT. The complete variable domain, with remaining parts taken from reference TRBV7-2 and TRBJ1-1, reads GAGVSQSPSNKVTEKGKDVELRCDPISGHTALYWYRQSLGQGLEFLIYFQGNSAPDKSGLPSDRFSAERTGGSVSTLTIQRTQQEDSAVYLCASSQWAGMNTEAFFGQGTRLTVV.

This clone was counted a few times. This chain connects TRBV21-1 to TRBJ2-5; TRBD2 was called by the table and not checked on the DNA. TRBV21-1 has pseudogene status. CDR3 length equals 16 residues. The DNA for the CDR3 is TGTGCCAGCAGCAAAGGACTAGCGGGAGGGCCCACCACCCAGTACTTC. It specifies CASSKGLAGGPTTQYF.

The chain employs TRBV27 and TRBJ2-4; a weak D match, TRBD2 (6 bases). The V end was cut by 4 bases, the J end by 15 bases, with 19 bases between. The CDR3 contains 13 residues. The germline CDR1 and CDR2 sequences are MNHEY and SMNVEV (reference sequence). Written as DNA, the CDR3 is TGTGCCAGCAGTTCCCGCGGGACTTCATGGGCGTACTTC. Protein: CASSSRGTSWAYF.

This clone was observed a few times. This sequence joins TRBV18 and TRBJ2-4; possible D gene TRBD2, 5 bases. The V end was cut by 2 bases, the J end by 7 bases, with 15 bases between. The CDR3 is 15 residues long. Germline V gives CDR1 KGHSH, CDR2 LQKENI. The CDR3 DNA reads as TGTGCCAGCTCACCATCGGGGAGCCAGGCGAACATTCAGTACTTC. Residues: CASSPSGSQANIQYF.

This chain links TRBV29-1 with TRBJ2-3; D possibly corresponds to TRBD1 (6 bases). Germline CDR1 SQVTM, CDR2 ANQGSEA. V lost 2 bases and J lost 0, with 15 bases in between. The CDR3 covers 16 residues. Here the CDR3 DNA reads TGCAGCGTTGAAACCACAAGGGGGTATAGCACAGATACGCAGTATTTT. Translating it yields CSVETTRGYSTDTQYF.

The chain joins TRBV4-1 to TRBJ2-1, with 11 bases identical to TRBD2. Unmatched junction bases numbered 8, after V lost 0 bases and J lost 10 bases. The germline CDR1 and CDR2 sequences are MGHRA and YSYEKL. The CDR3 sequence is 16 residues long. CDR3 amino acids: CASSQDQRLAGQEQFF. Written as DNA, the CDR3 is TGCGCCAGCAGCCAAGATCAGAGACTAGCGGGACAGGAGCAGTTCTTC.

The V call is TRBV7-9, the J call TRBJ2-5; 8 bases are a match to TRBD2. V lost 5 bases, J lost 5 bases, and 4 bases stayed unmatched. Germline CDR1 SEHNR, CDR2 FQNEAQ (reference sequence). The CDR3 runs 13 residues. The CDR3 DNA reads as TGTGCCAGCAGCCGAGCGGGGGCGGAGACCCAGTACTTC. Protein: CASSRAGAETQYF.

This clone was picked up one time. The genes are TRBV30 and TRBJ2-7; D might be TRBD2 (5 bases). The CDR3 contains 12 residues. Germline V CDR1 and CDR2: GTSNPN, SVGIG (reference sequence). Trimming left V 5 bases short and J 5 bases short, with 13 bases between. The CDR3 DNA reads as TGTGCCTGGCGGGATCTCTTGGACGAGCAGTACTTC. It specifies CAWRDLLDEQYF.

The chain joins TRBV11-1 to TRBJ2-7, with 8 bases aligning to TRBD2. Germline CDR1 is SGHAT and CDR2 is FQDESV (reference sequence). The CDR3 totals 14 residues. V lost 5 bases to trimming and J lost 11 bases; unmatched junction nucleotides: 14. CDR3: CASSPPGTRNKEYF. DNA for the CDR3: TGTGCCAGCAGCCCCCCCGGGACTAGGAACAAGGAGTACTTC.

The chain has TRBV6-5 and TRBJ2-7; 7 nucleotides agree with TRBD1. This CDR3 contains 15 residues. V gave up 5 bases and J gave up 2 bases; unmatched junction bases: 9. The germline V gene encodes CDR1 MNHEY and CDR2 SVGAGI. DNA for the CDR3: TGTGCCAGCAGTATGTCACAGGGGAGTCCCTACGAGCAGTACTTC. Protein sequence: CASSMSQGSPYEQYF.

V and J are TRBV5-6 and TRBJ2-4; D ambiguous. CDR3 size: 14 residues. V lost 2 bases and J lost 0, with 6 bases in between. CDR1 is SGHDT and CDR2 is YYEEEE in the germline V gene. In DNA, the CDR3 is TGTGCCAGCAGCTTTGTTATAGCCAAAAACATTCAGTACTTC. It translates to CASSFVIAKNIQYF.

Only a few counts were recorded for this clone. The chain joins TRBV6-5 to TRBJ2-7; D remains ambiguous. Looked up from germline, CDR1 is MNHEY and CDR2 is SVGAGI. Trimming removed 5 bases at V and 7 bases at J, with 9 bases between. This CDR3 has 11 amino acids. In DNA, the CDR3 is TGTGCCAGCAGTGGCCGGGCAGAGCAGTACTTC. As protein: CASSGRAEQYF.

The chain joins TRBV11-1 to TRBJ2-7; D possibly uses TRBD1 or TRBD2 (5 bases each). CDR1 is SGHAT and CDR2 is FQDESV in the germline V gene (reference sequence). V dropped 6 bases and J dropped 3 bases, with 12 bases sitting between them. The CDR3 length is 13 residues. The CDR3 loop reads CASRKAGGYEQYF. CDR3 in DNA: TGTGCCAGCAGAAAGGCTGGGGGCTACGAGCAGTACTTC.

The J gene is TRBJ2-3, the V gene TRBV5-1; perhaps TRBD1 as D (6 bases). Trimming shortened V by 1 base and J by 3 bases, and 15 bases separated the two germline ends. The V gene's germline CDR1 is SGHRS and CDR2 YFSETQ. The CDR3 extends over 16 amino acids. CDR3 DNA sequence: TGCGCCAGCAGCTTGCCACAGGGCGAAGGAACAGATACGCAGTATTTT. Its translation: CASSLPQGEGTDTQYF.

This chain joins TRBV4-3 and TRBJ2-7; weak D call: TRBD1 (6 bases). The CDR3 runs to 15 residues. The germline gives CDR1 LGHNA, CDR2 YSLEER. V gave up 4 bases and J gave up 0 bases, with 13 bases separating them. The CDR3 loop reads CASSRTTGVSYEQYF. DNA of the CDR3: TGCGCCAGCAGCCGTACGACAGGAGTCTCCTACGAGCAGTACTTC.

The chain links TRBV5-4 to TRBJ1-2, with D unclear. The CDR3 spans 14 residues. CDR1 is SGHNT and CDR2 is YYREEE in the germline V gene (reference sequence). With 5 bases removed from V and 1 base from J, the gap between germline ends came to 12 bases. The CDR3 DNA is TGTGCCAGCAGGCCCTTAGAGAATAACTATGGCTACACCTTC. It translates to CASRPLENNYGYTF. Complete variable domain (other parts from reference TRBV5-4 and TRBJ1-2): ETGVTQSPTHLIKTRGQQVTLRCSSQSGHNTVSWYQQALGQGPQFIFQYYREEENGRGNFPPRFSGLQFPNYSSELNVNALELDDSALYLCASRPLENNYGYTFGSGTRLTVV.

The gene calls are TRBV7-9 and TRBJ1-1; D gene unclear. The CDR3 consists of 14 residues. In germline, CDR1 is SEHNR, CDR2 FQNEAQ (reference sequence). Trimming stripped 1 base from V and 1 base from J, with 7 bases between. In DNA, the CDR3 is TGTGCCAGCAGCTTAGGGCAAACGAACACTGAAGCTTTCTTT. As protein: CASSLGQTNTEAFF.

V usage is TRBV19 and J usage is TRBJ1-1, with TRBD1 as a possible D gene (6 bases). There are 14 residues in the CDR3. Looked up from germline, CDR1 is LNHDA and CDR2 is SQIVND (reference sequence). Trimming cost V 6 bases and J 1 base, with 12 bases left between them. CDR3 residues: CASRPRDTNTEAFF. DNA of the CDR3: TGTGCCAGTAGACCTAGGGACACGAACACTGAAGCTTTCTTT.

The chain has TRBV7-2 and TRBJ2-1, with D unresolved. V lost 4 bases and J lost 8, with 9 bases in between. This CDR3 contains 12 residues. Germline CDR1 and CDR2: SGHTA and FQGNSA. In nucleotides, the CDR3 is TGTGCCAGCAGCTGGGCGATAGATGAGCAGTTCTTC. Encoded protein: CASSWAIDEQFF.

This chain links TRBV7-3 with TRBJ2-1; a possible D gene is TRBD1 (6 bases). The CDR3 loop spans 13 amino acids. V dropped 5 bases and J dropped 9 bases, with 14 bases sitting between them. CDR1 SGHTA and CDR2 FQGTGA come from the germline V gene. As DNA, the CDR3 is TGTGCCAGCAGCATGCCAGGGGTTGGTGAGCAGTTCTTC. It is translated as CASSMPGVGEQFF.

The chain employs TRBV7-9 and TRBJ2-7; 8 positions agree with TRBD2. The CDR3 sequence is 15 residues long. The J segment lost 5 bases and the V segment lost 0 bases, leaving 6 bases of the junction unmatched. CDR1 is SEHNR, CDR2 FQNEAQ, per germline (reference sequence). The CDR3 region is CASSLASGIRDEQYF. The CDR3 DNA sequence: TGTGCCAGCAGCTTAGCTAGCGGGATCCGTGACGAGCAGTACTTC.

The chain has TRBV7-9 and TRBJ1-2, with D perhaps TRBD1 (5 bases). The germline V gene has CDR1 SEHNR and CDR2 FQNEAQ (reference sequence). V was cut by 1 base and J by 4 bases, with 13 bases left in between. There are 15 residues in the CDR3. CDR3 nucleotides: TGTGCCAGCAGCTTAGATGGCAGGGAAGTCTATGGCTACACCTTC. It specifies CASSLDGREVYGYTF.

V is TRBV6-6 and J is TRBJ1-2, with 8 bases lining up with TRBD1. V lost 0 bases to trimming and J lost 4 bases; unmatched junction nucleotides: 4. CDR1 is MNHNY, CDR2 SVGAGI, per germline (reference sequence). This CDR3 comprises 15 residues. The CDR3: CASSYSGQAGYGYTF. The CDR3 region has the DNA TGTGCCAGCAGTTACTCGGGACAGGCGGGCTATGGCTACACCTTC.

V gene TRBV6-6 combines with J gene TRBJ2-7, with TRBD2 matching 10 bases. The CDR3 is 15 residues long. The V gene end was trimmed by 7 bases and the J gene end by 5 bases; junction bases not matched to a gene: 11. Germline V CDR1 and CDR2: MNHNY, SVGAGI (reference sequence). The CDR3 coding sequence is TGTGCCAGCAAGGCTAGCGGGGGATATGGTAACGAGCAGTACTTC. This translates into CASKASGGYGNEQYF.